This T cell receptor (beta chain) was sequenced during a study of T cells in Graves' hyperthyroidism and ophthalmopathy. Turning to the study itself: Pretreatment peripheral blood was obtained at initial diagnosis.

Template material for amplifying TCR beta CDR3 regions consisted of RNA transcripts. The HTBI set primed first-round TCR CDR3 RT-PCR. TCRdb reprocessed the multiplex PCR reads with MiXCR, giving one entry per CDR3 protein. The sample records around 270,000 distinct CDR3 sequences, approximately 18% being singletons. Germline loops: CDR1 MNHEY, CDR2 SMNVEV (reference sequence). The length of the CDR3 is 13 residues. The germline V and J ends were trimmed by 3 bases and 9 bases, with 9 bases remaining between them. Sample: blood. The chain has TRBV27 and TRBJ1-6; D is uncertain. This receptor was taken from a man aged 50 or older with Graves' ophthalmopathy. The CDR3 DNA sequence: TGTGCCAGCAGTTTTGGGGTGAGTTCACCCCTCCACTTT. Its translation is CASSFGVSSPLHF.